Only a few counts were recorded for the clone carrying this TCR beta chain. Its ends do not fully match the called genes, so a read error is possible. This sample is drawn from a study of T cells in Graves' hyperthyroidism and ophthalmopathy. CDR3 size: 14 residues. The germline V gene has CDR1 LGHDT and CDR2 YNNKEL (reference sequence). Amplified regions were TCR beta CDR3 sequences from RNA transcripts. HTBI primers were employed in a first-round RT-PCR of the TCR CDR3. TCRdb used MiXCR to reprocess the multiplex PCR reads, holding one entry per CDR3 protein. Of a few hundred thousand distinct CDR3 sequences in the sample, approximately 15% were seen once.

Sample: blood. V gene TRBV3-1 combines with J gene TRBJ1-2, with D unresolved. This sequence originates from a woman aged 18-29 years with Graves' hyperthyroidism. This chain's CDR3 is CASSQLTGTYGYIF. CDR3 sequence (DNA): TGTGCCAGCAGCCAATTGACGGGTACCTATGGCTACATCTTC.